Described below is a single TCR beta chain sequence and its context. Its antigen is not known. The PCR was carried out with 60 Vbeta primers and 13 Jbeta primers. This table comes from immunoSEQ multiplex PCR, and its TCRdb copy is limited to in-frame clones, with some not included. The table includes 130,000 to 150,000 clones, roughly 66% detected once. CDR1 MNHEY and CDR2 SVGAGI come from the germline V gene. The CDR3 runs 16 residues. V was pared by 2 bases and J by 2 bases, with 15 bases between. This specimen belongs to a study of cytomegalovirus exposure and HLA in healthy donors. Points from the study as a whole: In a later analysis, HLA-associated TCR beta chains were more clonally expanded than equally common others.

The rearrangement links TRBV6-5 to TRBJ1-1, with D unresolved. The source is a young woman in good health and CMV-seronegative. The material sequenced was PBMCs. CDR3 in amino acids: CASSYLGQRINTEAFF. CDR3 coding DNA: TGTGCCAGCAGTTACCTTGGGCAGCGGATAAACACTGAAGCTTTCTTT.